This TCR beta chain was profiled in a study of blood T cell repertoires in COVID-19 (dated by TCRdb to 2020 to 2022). At the level of the whole study: Samples covering the acute and convalescent phases of COVID-19 were provided by collaborators in the United States, Italy and Spain. The samples were drawn from two sources: the first 160 participants of the ongoing ImmuneRACE study, and fewer than 1,500 subjects contributed by 6 global collaborators. The sample metadata nearly always contained a de-identified subject ID, COVID-19 status, age in years and sex. The prospective study material was composed of cDNA or gDNA derived from T cells, B-cell-depleted T cells, or PBMCs. The repertoires were released in a freely available public database meant as a resource for research on the immune response to SARS-CoV-2. Where available, HLA class I and class II types were taken from metadata supplied by the sample provider and were not determined by assay-based typing. Deeply sampled blood TCRbeta repertoires from subjects exposed to, actively infected with, or recovered from COVID-19 were included in the dataset. General conclusions and limits of the study: The quantity of clinical and demographic metadata differed by source and by participant and was supplied without curation.

Sequences LGHDT (CDR1) and YNNKEL (CDR2) are obtained from the germline V gene (reference sequence). Its CDR3 holds 14 amino acids, cysteine through phenylalanine. Only the CDR3 region is kept as DNA, spanning 42 bases read in frame from base 1. The germline V end is reduced by 0 bases and the J end by 7 bases; junction bases left unmatched: 6. A note on this clone: It has no known antigen specificity. No much larger clone is present one base from it, and per-base qualities are unavailable.

Whole blood was collected in K2EDTA tubes by collaborating institutions according to the institutions' own protocols. For TCRbeta analysis, collaborators shipped samples in one of three forms: frozen whole blood, isolated PBMCs, or DNA extracted from either of those sample types. TCRbeta CDR3 regions were amplified from genomic DNA using the immunoSEQ Assay, a bias-controlled multiplex PCR. As for how the authors treated the data: Nucleated cell counts per sample were estimated from amplification of reference gene primers within the assay. To quantify the absolute abundance of each unique TCRbeta CDR3 rearrangement, sequence reads were collapsed and filtered. For each sample, productive Simpson clonality was calculated by taking the square root of Simpson's diversity index across productive rearrangements. TCRdb provides this immuneACCESS table in a form limited to in-frame rearrangements. Some clones are lacking; in checked studies, under half of them reflect an unresolved V gene, and why the rest are absent is not known. From that table come the V and J calls and clone size; the DNA was used to work out D and trimming. The sample contains under 70,000 clones, roughly 90% of them found a single time. The ten biggest clones cover roughly 15% of the sample.

The sequenced sample was peripheral blood. The receptor comes from an older man with acute or convalescent COVID-19. Rearrangement joined TRBV3-1 (or the pseudogene TRBV3-2) to TRBJ2-7; 7 bases in the junction line up with TRBD1. The CDR3 protein sequence reads: CASSQDSGQREQYF. The DNA sequence is as follows: TGTGCCAGCAGCCAAGATTCGGGACAGCGAGAGCAGTACTTC.